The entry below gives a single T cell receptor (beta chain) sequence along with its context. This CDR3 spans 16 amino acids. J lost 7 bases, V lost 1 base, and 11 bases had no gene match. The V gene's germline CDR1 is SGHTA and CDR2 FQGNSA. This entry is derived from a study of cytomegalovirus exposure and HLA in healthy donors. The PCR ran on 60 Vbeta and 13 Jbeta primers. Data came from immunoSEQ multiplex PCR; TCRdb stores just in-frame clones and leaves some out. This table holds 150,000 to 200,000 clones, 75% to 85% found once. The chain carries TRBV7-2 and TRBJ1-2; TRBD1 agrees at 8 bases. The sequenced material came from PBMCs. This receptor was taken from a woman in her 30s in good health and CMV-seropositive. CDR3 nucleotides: TGTGCCAGCAGCTTAGGCCCCGACAGGGGATCCGGTGGCTACACCTTC. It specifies CASSLGPDRGSGGYTF.